The 11 T cell receptor beta chains reported below all come from one sample, sequenced in a study of T cells in Graves' hyperthyroidism and ophthalmopathy. From RNA transcripts, TCR beta CDR3 regions were amplified. First-round RT-PCR of the TCR CDR3 relied on the HTBI primer set. TCRdb called the multiplex PCR reads again in MiXCR, with one record for every CDR3 protein. The sample shows hundreds of thousands of distinct CDR3 sequences, approximately 19% of them seen only once. The sequencing sample was made of blood. All receptors derive from a young woman with Graves' hyperthyroidism.

In its sample, this clonotype was seen many times. The V call is TRBV12-5, the J call TRBJ1-2; D is undetermined. Germline V gene sequence: CDR1 LGHNT, CDR2 FRNRAP. Trimming left V 3 bases short and J 4 bases short, with 9 bases between. This CDR3 comprises 13 residues. The CDR3 loop reads CASGFDGFYGYTF. The CDR3 nucleotides read TGTGCTAGTGGTTTCGATGGGTTCTATGGCTACACCTTC.

This clonotype appeared many times. This chain connects TRBV7-3 to TRBJ2-7, with 10 bases identical to TRBD1. The germline gives CDR1 SGHTA, CDR2 FQGTGA. This CDR3 comprises 15 residues. J was trimmed by 4 bases and V by 1 base; bases with no gene match: 4. The CDR3 nucleotides read TGTGCCAGCAGCTTAAATGGACAGGGGGGATACGAGCAGTACTTC. It is translated as CASSLNGQGGYEQYF.

This clonotype was observed at least ten times. The CDR3 region is CASSLDGGALETQYF. The CDR3 DNA reads TGTGCCAGCAGCTTAGACGGGGGGGCCTTGGAGACCCAGTACTTC. This chain uses TRBV7-2 with TRBJ2-5, with 8 bases fitting TRBD2. CDR3 length: 15 amino acids. Germline assignment: CDR1 SGHTA and CDR2 FQGNSA. Trimming removed 1 base from V and 5 bases from J; junction bases left unmatched: 6. Full variable domain (rest looked up from reference TRBV7-2 and TRBJ2-5): GAGVSQSPSNKVTEKGKDVELRCDPISGHTALYWYRQSLGQGLEFLIYFQGNSAPDKSGLPSDRFSAERTGGSVSTLTIQRTQQEDSAVYLCASSLDGGALETQYFGPGTRLLVL.

This clonotype was counted many times. The chain joins TRBV19 to TRBJ2-7, with 8 nucleotides matching TRBD2. Germline loops: CDR1 LNHDA, CDR2 SQIVND (reference sequence). The J segment lost 0 bases and the V segment lost 8 bases, leaving 6 bases of the junction unmatched. The length of the CDR3 is 14 residues. The CDR3 DNA reads as TGTGCCAGTTCTAGGGGACTAGGCTCCTACGAGCAGTACTTC. Protein product: CASSRGLGSYEQYF.

The sample holds many counts of this clonotype. The chain links TRBV12-3 or TRBV12-4 to TRBJ1-5; TRBD1 matches 7 bases. J was trimmed by 1 base and V by 2 bases; bases with no gene match: 5. CDR3 length: 16 amino acids. CDR3 region: CASSLKGALSNQPQHF. As DNA, the CDR3 is TGTGCCAGCAGTTTAAAGGGGGCGCTGAGCAATCAGCCCCAGCATTTT.

This clonotype showed up many times. The chain uses TRBV5-5 and TRBJ2-5, with a possible D match to TRBD1 (6 bases). The germline gives CDR1 SGHKS, CDR2 YYEKEE (reference sequence). The germline V and J ends were trimmed by 0 bases and 2 bases, with 11 bases remaining between them. This CDR3 is 15 amino acids long. The CDR3 spells CASSLGPGQQETQYF. CDR3 coding DNA: TGTGCCAGCAGCTTGGGCCCGGGACAACAAGAGACCCAGTACTTC.

This clonotype was picked up many times. The chain carries TRBV2 and TRBJ2-1, with TRBD2 identical over 7 bases. V gave up 3 bases and J gave up 4 bases; unmatched junction bases: 3. The CDR3 consists of 14 residues. Germline-derived CDR1 and CDR2 are SNHLY and FYNNEI. The CDR3 bases are TGTGCCAGCAGTGAGTTGGGGGGGTACAATGAGCAGTTCTTC. It encodes CASSELGGYNEQFF.

Note on this clonotype: Just one base apart from a much larger clone, this may be a read error. Here the CDR3 DNA reads TGTGTCAGCAGTGCAGCAAGCGACAGGGCCTGGCAGCCCCAGCATTTT. Translation: CVSSAASDRAWQPQHF. The J gene is TRBJ1-5, the V gene TRBV28, with 7 bases aligning to TRBD1. Germline V CDR1 and CDR2: MDHEN, SYDVKM. The CDR3 runs 16 residues.

This clonotype was recorded many times. The J gene is TRBJ2-5, the V gene TRBV12-3 or TRBV12-4; no clear D gene. Trimming removed 5 bases from V and 6 bases from J, with 13 bases in between. The CDR3 totals 13 residues. CDR3 in DNA: TGTGCCAGCAGTCCGGACGGTGATCAGACCCAGTACTTC. Translated: CASSPDGDQTQYF.

The chain uses TRBV2 and TRBJ1-1, with 11 positions matching TRBD1. The CDR3 runs 16 residues. In germline, CDR1 is SNHLY, CDR2 FYNNEI. V shed 0 bases, J shed 6 bases, and the junction held 6 bases outside the gene matches. The CDR3 spells CASSEALGQGASEAFF. CDR3 in DNA: TGTGCCAGCAGTGAAGCGCTTGGACAGGGGGCTTCTGAAGCTTTCTTT.

This clonotype appeared many times. J is TRBJ2-2 and V is TRBV10-1, with 9 bases lining up with TRBD1. Germline V gene sequence: CDR1 WNHNN, CDR2 SYGVQD (reference sequence). Losses at the gene ends were 6 bases for V and 2 bases for J; bases not matched to a gene: 10. The CDR3 extends over 17 amino acids. The CDR3 bases are TGCGCCAGCAGGTCAACAGGGGGCCTCCGAAACACCGGGGAGCTGTTTTTT. It specifies CASRSTGGLRNTGELFF.